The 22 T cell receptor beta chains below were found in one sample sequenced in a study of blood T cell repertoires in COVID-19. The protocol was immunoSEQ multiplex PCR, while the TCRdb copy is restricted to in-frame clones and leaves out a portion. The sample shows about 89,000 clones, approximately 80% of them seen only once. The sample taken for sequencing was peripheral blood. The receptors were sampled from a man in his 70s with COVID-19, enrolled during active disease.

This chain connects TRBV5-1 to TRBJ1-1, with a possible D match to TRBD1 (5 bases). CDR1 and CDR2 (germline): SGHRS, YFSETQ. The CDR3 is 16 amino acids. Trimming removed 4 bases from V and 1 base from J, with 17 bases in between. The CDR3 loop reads CASSPELVGGNTEAFF. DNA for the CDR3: TGCGCCAGCAGCCCGGAGTTGGTGGGGGGGAACACTGAAGCTTTCTTT.

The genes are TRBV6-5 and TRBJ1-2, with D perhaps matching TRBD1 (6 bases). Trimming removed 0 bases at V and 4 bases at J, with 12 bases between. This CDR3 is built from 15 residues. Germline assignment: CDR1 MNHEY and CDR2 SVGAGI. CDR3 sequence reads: CASSYSGRGGYGYTF. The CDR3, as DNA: TGTGCCAGCAGTTACTCGGGCAGGGGCGGCTATGGCTACACCTTC.

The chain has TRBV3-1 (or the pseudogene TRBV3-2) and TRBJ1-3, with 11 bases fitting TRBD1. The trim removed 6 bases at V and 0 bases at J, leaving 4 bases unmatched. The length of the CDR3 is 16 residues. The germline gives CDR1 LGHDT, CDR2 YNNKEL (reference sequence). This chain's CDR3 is CASRAGTGGSGNTIYF. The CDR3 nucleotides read TGTGCCAGCAGGGCTGGGACAGGGGGCTCTGGAAACACCATATATTTT.

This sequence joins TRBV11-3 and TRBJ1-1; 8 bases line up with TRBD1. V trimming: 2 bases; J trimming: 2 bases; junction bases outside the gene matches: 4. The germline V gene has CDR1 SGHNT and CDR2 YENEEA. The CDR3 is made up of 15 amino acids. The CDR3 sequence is CASSLSGTGNTEAFF. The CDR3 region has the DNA TGTGCCAGCAGCTTATCCGGGACAGGCAACACTGAAGCTTTCTTT.

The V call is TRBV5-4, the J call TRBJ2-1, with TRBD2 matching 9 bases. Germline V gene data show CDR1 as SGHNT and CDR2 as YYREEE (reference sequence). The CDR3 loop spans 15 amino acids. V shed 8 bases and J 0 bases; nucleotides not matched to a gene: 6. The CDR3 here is CASGLAPSSYNEQFF. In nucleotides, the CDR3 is TGTGCCAGTGGACTAGCGCCCAGCTCCTACAATGAGCAGTTCTTC. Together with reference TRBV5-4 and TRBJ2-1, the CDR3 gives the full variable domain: ETGVTQSPTHLIKTRGQQVTLRCSSQSGHNTVSWYQQALGQGPQFIFQYYREEENGRGNFPPRFSGLQFPNYSSELNVNALELDDSALYLCASGLAPSSYNEQFFGPGTRLTVL.

DNA for the CDR3: TGTGCCTGGAGTTCTGTCGGTAGCAATCAGCCCCAGCATTTT. Its protein is CAWSSVGSNQPQHF. This chain links TRBV30 with TRBJ1-5; D is unclear. V lost 2 bases, J lost 0 bases, and 8 bases lay in between. The length of the CDR3 is 14 residues. Germline loops: CDR1 GTSNPN, CDR2 SVGIG (reference sequence).

The CDR3 spells CASSPTYGEQYF. The CDR3, as DNA: TGTGCCAGCAGCCCGACTTACGGGGAGCAGTACTTC. The chain has TRBV5-4 and TRBJ2-7; D is unclear. The CDR3 totals 12 residues. Per germline, CDR1 SGHNT and CDR2 YYREEE (reference sequence). Trimming pared 4 bases from V and 7 bases from J, leaving 12 bases between.

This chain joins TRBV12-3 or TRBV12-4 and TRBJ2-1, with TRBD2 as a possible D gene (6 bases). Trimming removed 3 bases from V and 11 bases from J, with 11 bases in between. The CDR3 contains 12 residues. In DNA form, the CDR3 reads TGTGCCAGCAGTTTGACTAGGTCTAAGCAGTTCTTC. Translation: CASSLTRSKQFF.

Written as DNA, the CDR3 is TGTGCCAGCAGCACCTTAGGGGGGGGCTACGAGCAGTACTTC. Its translation: CASSTLGGGYEQYF. The chain joins TRBV7-2 to TRBJ2-7; possibly TRBD2 for D (7 bases). The CDR3 is 14 residues long. With 5 bases removed from V and 3 bases from J, the gap between germline ends came to 14 bases. Germline CDR1 SGHTA, CDR2 FQGNSA.

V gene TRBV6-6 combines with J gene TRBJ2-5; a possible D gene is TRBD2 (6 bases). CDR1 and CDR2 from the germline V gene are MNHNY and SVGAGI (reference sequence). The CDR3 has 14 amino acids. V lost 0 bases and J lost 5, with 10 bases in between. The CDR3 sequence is CASSYSRRAETQYF. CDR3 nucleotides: TGTGCCAGCAGTTACTCACGGAGGGCGGAGACCCAGTACTTC.

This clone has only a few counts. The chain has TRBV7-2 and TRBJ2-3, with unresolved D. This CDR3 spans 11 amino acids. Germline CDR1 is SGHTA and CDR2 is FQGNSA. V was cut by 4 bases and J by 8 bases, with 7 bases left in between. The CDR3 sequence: CASSWAATQYF. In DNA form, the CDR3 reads TGTGCCAGCAGCTGGGCCGCTACGCAGTATTTT. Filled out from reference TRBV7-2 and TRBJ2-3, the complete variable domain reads GAGVSQSPSNKVTEKGKDVELRCDPISGHTALYWYRQSLGQGLEFLIYFQGNSAPDKSGLPSDRFSAERTGGSVSTLTIQRTQQEDSAVYLCASSWAATQYFGPGTRLTVL.

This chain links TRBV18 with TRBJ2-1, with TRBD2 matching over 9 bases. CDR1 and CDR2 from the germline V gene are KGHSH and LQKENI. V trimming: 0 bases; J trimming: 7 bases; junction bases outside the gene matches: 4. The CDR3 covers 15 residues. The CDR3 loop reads CASSPPSGRGNEQFF. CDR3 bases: TGTGCCAGCTCACCACCTAGCGGGAGAGGTAATGAGCAGTTCTTC.

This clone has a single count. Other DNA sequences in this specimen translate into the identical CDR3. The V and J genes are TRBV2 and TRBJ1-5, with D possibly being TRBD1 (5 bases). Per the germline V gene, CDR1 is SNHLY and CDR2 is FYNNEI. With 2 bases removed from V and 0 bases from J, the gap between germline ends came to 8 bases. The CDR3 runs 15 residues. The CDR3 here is CASSERGNSNQPQHF. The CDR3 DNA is TGTGCCAGCAGTGAAAGGGGAAATAGCAATCAGCCCCAGCATTTT.

CDR3 bases: TGTGCCAGCTCGAACAGGGCTAATGAAAAACTGTTTTTT. It translates to CASSNRANEKLFF. V is TRBV6-5 and J is TRBJ1-4; D possibly corresponds to TRBD1 (6 bases). V lost 8 bases, J lost 3 bases, and 10 bases lay in between. This CDR3 spans 13 amino acids. The V gene's germline CDR1 is MNHEY and CDR2 SVGAGI.

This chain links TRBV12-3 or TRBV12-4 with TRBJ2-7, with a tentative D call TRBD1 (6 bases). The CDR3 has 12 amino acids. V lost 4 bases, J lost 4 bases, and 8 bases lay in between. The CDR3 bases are TGTGCCAGCAGTTCACAGGGTTACGAGCAGTACTTC. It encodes CASSSQGYEQYF.

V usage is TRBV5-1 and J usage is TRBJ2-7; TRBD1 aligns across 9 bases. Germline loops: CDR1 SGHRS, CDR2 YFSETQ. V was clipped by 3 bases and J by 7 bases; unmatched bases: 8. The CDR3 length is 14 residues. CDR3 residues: CASSSGQGPSEQYF. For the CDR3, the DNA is TGCGCCAGCAGCTCGGGACAGGGCCCATCGGAGCAGTACTTC.

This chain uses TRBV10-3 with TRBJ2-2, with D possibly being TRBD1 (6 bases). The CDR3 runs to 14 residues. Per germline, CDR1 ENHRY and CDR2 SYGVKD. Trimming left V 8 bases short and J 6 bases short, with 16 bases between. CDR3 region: CAISPGQPPGELFF. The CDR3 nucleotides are TGTGCCATCTCGCCGGGACAACCTCCCGGGGAGCTGTTTTTT.

The CDR3: CASSIRGVETQYF. CDR3 DNA: TGTGCCAGTAGTATCAGAGGAGTGGAGACCCAGTACTTC. The gene calls are TRBV19 and TRBJ2-5; no clear D. Trimming left V 3 bases short and J 5 bases short, with 10 bases between. CDR3 length equals 13 residues. The germline gives CDR1 LNHDA, CDR2 SQIVND (reference sequence).

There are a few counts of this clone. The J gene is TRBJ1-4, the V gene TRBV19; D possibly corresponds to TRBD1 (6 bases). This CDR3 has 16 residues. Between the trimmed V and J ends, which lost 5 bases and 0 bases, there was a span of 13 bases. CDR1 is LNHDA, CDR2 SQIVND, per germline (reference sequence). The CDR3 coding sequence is TGTGCCAGTAGTCGAGGGGGAGGGTCAACTAATGAAAAACTGTTTTTT. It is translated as CASSRGGGSTNEKLFF.

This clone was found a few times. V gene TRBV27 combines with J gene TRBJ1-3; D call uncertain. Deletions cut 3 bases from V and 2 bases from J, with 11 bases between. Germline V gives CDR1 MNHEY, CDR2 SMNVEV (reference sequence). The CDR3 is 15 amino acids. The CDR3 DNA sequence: TGTGCCAGCAGTTTTTCGAGGGCGCCTGGAAACACCATATATTTT. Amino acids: CASSFSRAPGNTIYF.

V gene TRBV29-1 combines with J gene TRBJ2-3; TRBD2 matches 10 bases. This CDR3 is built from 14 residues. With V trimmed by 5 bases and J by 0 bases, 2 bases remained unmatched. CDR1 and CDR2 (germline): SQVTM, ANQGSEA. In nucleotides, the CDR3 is TGCAGCGTTCATAGCGGGGGGAGCACAGATACGCAGTATTTT. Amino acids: CSVHSGGSTDTQYF.

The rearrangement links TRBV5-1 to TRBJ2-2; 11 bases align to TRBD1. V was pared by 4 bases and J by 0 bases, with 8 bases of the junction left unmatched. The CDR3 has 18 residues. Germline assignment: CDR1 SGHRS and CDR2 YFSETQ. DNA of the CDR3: TGCGCCAGCAGCCAGACTCCGGGACAGGGGGCGAACACCGGGGAGCTGTTTTTT. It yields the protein CASSQTPGQGANTGELFF.